Listed here are 32 T cell receptor beta chains from one sample, sequenced in a study of blood T cell repertoires in COVID-19. Here immunoSEQ multiplex PCR was the method, and the copy in TCRdb shows in-frame clones only, minus some. The table lists a few hundred thousand clones, around 87% of them singletons. Specimen: PBMCs or T cells enriched from blood (not recorded which). Receptors were obtained from a young man who had recovered from COVID-19.

This sequence joins TRBV27 and TRBJ1-2; D is uncertain. The CDR3 spans 12 residues. Trimming removed 6 bases from V and 3 bases from J, with 8 bases in between. The V gene's germline CDR1 is MNHEY and CDR2 SMNVEV (reference sequence). CDR3: CASSSRDYGYTF. The CDR3 nucleotides are TGTGCCAGCAGCTCCCGGGACTATGGCTACACCTTC.

Worth noting for this clone: Other DNA sequences in the sample encode the same CDR3. The rearrangement joins TRBV9 to TRBJ2-3; TRBD2 aligns across 7 bases. The CDR3 is made up of 16 amino acids. V shed 1 base and J 1 base; nucleotides not matched to a gene: 6. Germline V gene sequence: CDR1 SGDLS, CDR2 YYNGEE. The CDR3 is CASSVSASGGTDTQYF. The CDR3 DNA is TGTGCCAGCAGCGTATCGGCCAGCGGGGGCACAGATACGCAGTATTTT.

This rearrangement joins TRBV6-1 to TRBJ1-2; D remains unclear. CDR1 and CDR2 from the germline V gene are MNHNS and SASEGT. V lost 3 bases and J 4 bases, leaving 15 bases between the germline ends. The CDR3 consists of 15 residues. The CDR3 DNA reads as TGTGCCAGCAGTGAGCAGGCTGACCCGATCTATGGCTACACCTTC. Protein sequence: CASSEQADPIYGYTF.

The CDR3 is CAWSVGVEKLFF. CDR3 sequence (DNA): TGTGCCTGGAGTGTTGGAGTTGAAAAACTGTTTTTT. This rearrangement joins TRBV30 to TRBJ1-4, with unresolved D. This CDR3 region has 12 residues. Trimming pared 0 bases from V and 7 bases from J, leaving 6 bases between. Per the germline V gene, CDR1 is GTSNPN and CDR2 is SVGIG (reference sequence). The entire variable domain, with the rest obtained from reference TRBV30 and TRBJ1-4, is as follows: SQTIHQWPATLVQPVGSPLSLECTVEGTSNPNLYWYRQAAGRGLQLLFYSVGIGQISSEVPQNLSASRPQDRQFILSSKKLLLSDSGFYLCAWSVGVEKLFFGSGTQLSVL.

V and J are TRBV30 and TRBJ1-5; 10 nucleotides match TRBD1. The CDR3 consists of 15 residues. CDR1 is GTSNPN and CDR2 is SVGIG in the germline V gene (reference sequence). Unmatched junction bases numbered 6, after V lost 3 bases and J lost 4 bases. The CDR3 DNA reads TGTGCCTGGAGCCAGGACAGGGGGGGTAATCAGCCCCAGCATTTT. It encodes CAWSQDRGGNQPQHF.

This chain links TRBV6-2 or TRBV6-3 with TRBJ1-1; 9 bases line up with TRBD1. Looked up from germline, CDR1 is MNHEY and CDR2 is SVGEGT. With 0 bases clipped from V and 4 bases from J, the junction kept 3 bases outside the gene matches. The CDR3 is 15 amino acids. The CDR3 bases are TGTGCCAGCAGTTACTCTGGGACAGGGTTCACTGAAGCTTTCTTT. Translation gives CASSYSGTGFTEAFF.

A word on this clone: An end of the junction does not agree with germline; a read error may underlie this. The chain has TRBV18 and TRBJ2-1; TRBD1 might be the D (6 bases). The germline gives CDR1 KGHSH, CDR2 LQKENI. The CDR3 sequence is 12 residues long. CDR3 DNA sequence: TGTGCCAGCTCACCACCTGAGGGGGTCACGCTCTTC. Translation: CASSPPEGVTLF. Full variable domain (rest looked up from reference TRBV18 and TRBJ2-1): NAGVMQNPRHLVRRRGQEARLRCSPMKGHSHVYWYRQLPEEGLKFMVYLQKENIIDESGMPKERFSAEFPKEGPSILRIQQVVRGDSAAYFCASSPPEGVTLFGPGTRLTVL.

The chain combines TRBV11-1 with TRBJ2-3; 7 bases map to TRBD1. The CDR3 sequence is 14 residues long. The V and J ends lost 5 bases and 6 bases, in that order; junction bases with no gene match: 8. Germline CDR1 SGHAT, CDR2 FQDESV (reference sequence). The CDR3 nucleotides read TGTGCCAGCAGCCGAGACAGGGTTATGGATACGCAGTATTTT. Amino acid sequence: CASSRDRVMDTQYF.

The chain carries TRBV5-1 and TRBJ2-3; 7 nucleotides agree with TRBD1. This CDR3 is built from 12 residues. CDR1 is SGHRS and CDR2 is YFSETQ in the germline V gene. The ends lost 4 bases at V and 7 bases at J; junction bases unmatched: 3. The CDR3 is CASSETGNTQYF. DNA for the CDR3: TGCGCCAGCAGCGAGACAGGGAATACGCAGTATTTT. Full variable domain (remainder filled in from reference TRBV5-1 and TRBJ2-3): KAGVTQTPRYLIKTRGQQVTLSCSPISGHRSVSWYQQTPGQGLQFLFEYFSETQRNKGNFPGRFSGRQFSNSRSEMNVSTLELGDSALYLCASSETGNTQYFGPGTRLTVL.

The rearrangement links TRBV7-3 to TRBJ1-1; 9 nucleotides agree with TRBD1. The CDR3 is 13 residues long. V shed 4 bases and J 3 bases; nucleotides not matched to a gene: 0. Germline V gene sequence: CDR1 SGHTA, CDR2 FQGTGA. CDR3 coding DNA: TGTGCCAGCAGCTGGGACAGGGACACTGAAGCTTTCTTT. Amino acids: CASSWDRDTEAFF.

The chain is built from TRBV15 and TRBJ2-5; a possible D gene is TRBD2 (6 bases). V was cut by 4 bases and J by 5 bases, with 11 bases left in between. The V gene's germline CDR1 is LNHNV and CDR2 YYDKDF (reference sequence). The CDR3 contains 13 residues. This CDR3 reads CATSNSGDETQYF. The CDR3 region has the DNA TGTGCCACCAGCAATTCGGGGGACGAGACCCAGTACTTC.

This clone was picked up a small number of times. The chain joins TRBV5-4 to TRBJ1-1; tentative D call: TRBD1 (5 bases). The germline gives CDR1 SGHNT, CDR2 YYREEE (reference sequence). The V gene lost 2 bases and the J gene lost 4 bases, with 12 bases spanning the gap. CDR3 length equals 14 residues. The CDR3 DNA follows: TGTGCCAGCAGCTTCGGGACTTCCGGCACTGAAGCTTTCTTT. Translating it yields CASSFGTSGTEAFF.

J is TRBJ1-2 and V is TRBV14; maybe TRBD1 (5 bases). Trimming removed 0 bases at V and 5 bases at J, with 10 bases between. The germline V gene has CDR1 SGHDN and CDR2 FVKESK. This CDR3 has 14 amino acids. This chain's CDR3 is CASSQEIQAYGYTF. The CDR3 coding sequence is TGTGCCAGCAGCCAAGAGATACAGGCATATGGCTACACCTTC. Full variable domain (rest looked up from reference TRBV14 and TRBJ1-2): EAGVTQFPSHSVIEKGQTVTLRCDPISGHDNLYWYRRVMGKEIKFLLHFVKESKQDESGMPNNRFLAERTGGTYSTLKVQPAELEDSGVYFCASSQEIQAYGYTFGSGTRLTVV.

The V gene is TRBV18, the J gene TRBJ1-5, with 9 bases lining up with TRBD1. Germline loops: CDR1 KGHSH, CDR2 LQKENI. The CDR3 contains 16 residues. Trimming took 3 bases from V and 0 from J; bases not matched to a gene: 3. The CDR3 here is CASSPGTGYSNQPQHF. CDR3 coding DNA: TGTGCCAGCTCACCCGGGACAGGGTATAGCAATCAGCCCCAGCATTTT.

This clone was counted a few times. The rearrangement links TRBV5-4 to TRBJ2-2, with TRBD1 matching 9 bases. The V segment lost 3 bases and the J segment 4 bases; nucleotides outside the gene matches: 7. The CDR3 has 16 residues. Germline CDR1 is SGHNT and CDR2 is YYREEE (reference sequence). CDR3 sequence: CASSWGGTGSTGELFF. The CDR3 nucleotides read TGTGCCAGCAGCTGGGGCGGGACAGGGTCCACCGGGGAGCTGTTTTTT.

The gene calls are TRBV19 and TRBJ1-2, with D unresolved. Germline CDR1 LNHDA, CDR2 SQIVND (reference sequence). The CDR3 sequence is 13 residues long. Trimming took 2 bases from V and 4 from J, leaving 8 bases between them. The CDR3 coding sequence is TGTGCCAGTAGTATAACCAGTTTCTATGGCTACACCTTC. Encoded protein: CASSITSFYGYTF.

In DNA, the CDR3 is TGTGCCTGGAGGACTTCTGGGTCGCTTAAACTCACTGAAGCTTTCTTT. Encoded protein: CAWRTSGSLKLTEAFF. The chain joins TRBV30 to TRBJ1-1; D ambiguous. Trimming removed 3 bases at V and 4 bases at J, with 21 bases between. The germline V gene has CDR1 GTSNPN and CDR2 SVGIG (reference sequence). The CDR3 is 16 residues long.

This chain uses TRBV6-5 with TRBJ1-2, with TRBD1 matching 9 bases. The junction had 3 bases not matched to a gene; V was cut back by 0 bases and J by 4 bases. CDR3 size: 15 residues. The germline V gene encodes CDR1 MNHEY and CDR2 SVGAGI. This chain's CDR3 is CASSYSGTGIYGYTF. As DNA, the CDR3 is TGTGCCAGCAGTTACTCTGGGACAGGGATCTATGGCTACACCTTC.

A few counts support this clone. This chain links TRBV10-3 with TRBJ1-4; 9 nucleotides line up with TRBD1. After removal of 0 bases from V and 7 bases from J, the junction contained 9 bases not matched to a gene. CDR1 is ENHRY, CDR2 SYGVKD, per germline. The CDR3 spans 17 residues. CDR3 sequence: CAISESGQGRGSEKLFF. The CDR3 DNA reads TGTGCCATCAGTGAGTCCGGACAGGGGAGGGGAAGTGAAAAACTGTTTTTT.

Notes on this clone: This sample also contains other DNA sequences that code for the same CDR3. This chain uses TRBV18 with TRBJ1-4; maybe TRBD1 (5 bases). The V end was cut by 1 base, the J end by 8 bases, with 5 bases between. CDR1 and CDR2 (germline): KGHSH, LQKENI. CDR3 size: 12 residues. CDR3 sequence reads: CASSPQGEKLFF. The CDR3 nucleotides are TGTGCCAGCTCACCACAGGGGGAAAAACTGTTTTTT.

This chain connects TRBV3-1 (or the pseudogene TRBV3-2) to TRBJ2-7; 7 bases are shared with TRBD1. The CDR3 is made up of 15 amino acids. Germline loops: CDR1 LGHDT, CDR2 YNNKEL (reference sequence). Trimming took 4 bases from V and 0 from J; bases not matched to a gene: 6. The chain's CDR3 is CASSRGTASSYEQYF. CDR3 sequence (DNA): TGTGCCAGCAGCCGTGGGACAGCTAGCTCCTACGAGCAGTACTTC.

The chain carries TRBV27 and TRBJ1-2, with D uncertain. This CDR3 spans 13 amino acids. Deletions cut 4 bases from V and 8 bases from J, with 14 bases between. Germline-derived CDR1 and CDR2 are MNHEY and SMNVEV (reference sequence). This CDR3 reads CASSWANLRGYTF. CDR3 in DNA: TGTGCCAGCAGTTGGGCCAACTTGCGCGGCTACACCTTC.

This clone has only one observation. V is TRBV27 and J is TRBJ2-7, with D maybe TRBD1 (6 bases). From germline, CDR1 is MNHEY and CDR2 SMNVEV (reference sequence). Trimming removed 6 bases at V and 3 bases at J, with 15 bases between. CDR3 length: 14 amino acids. CDR3 amino acids: CASSPTRGNYEQYF. In DNA form, the CDR3 reads TGTGCCAGCAGCCCGACCAGGGGAAACTACGAGCAGTACTTC.

This chain uses TRBV11-2 with TRBJ1-2; 8 bases map to TRBD1. This CDR3 is built from 13 residues. V was pared by 5 bases and J by 13 bases, with 12 bases of the junction left unmatched. CDR1 is SGHAT and CDR2 is FQNNGV in the germline V gene. The CDR3 region has the DNA TGTGCCAGCAGCGCCGGACAGGGAGAGATTTCCACCTTC. Its translation is CASSAGQGEISTF. Full variable domain (outside the CDR3, taken from reference TRBV11-2 and TRBJ1-2): EAGVAQSPRYKIIEKRQSVAFWCNPISGHATLYWYQQILGQGPKLLIQFQNNGVVDDSQLPKDRFSAERLKGVDSTLKIQPAKLEDSAVYLCASSAGQGEISTFGSGTRLTVV.

The V gene is TRBV19, the J gene TRBJ1-1; D is undetermined. CDR1 is LNHDA and CDR2 is SQIVND in the germline V gene (reference sequence). The germline V and J ends were trimmed by 6 bases and 7 bases, with 9 bases remaining between them. CDR3 length: 11 amino acids. In DNA, the CDR3 is TGTGCCAGTAGATTGCGGATTGAAGCTTTCTTT. It is translated as CASRLRIEAFF.

The rearrangement joins TRBV15 to TRBJ2-1; 10 nucleotides line up with TRBD2. This CDR3 region has 18 residues. Germline-derived CDR1 and CDR2 are LNHNV and YYDKDF (reference sequence). V was clipped by 3 bases and J by 1 base; unmatched bases: 9. DNA for the CDR3: TGTGCCACCAGCAGCCAGCGGGGGGGCGGGGTGTCCTACAATGAGCAGTTCTTC. It translates to CATSSQRGGGVSYNEQFF.

V is TRBV19 and J is TRBJ1-5; possibly TRBD1 for D (6 bases). The V end lost 5 bases, the J end lost 9 bases, and 8 bases lay between the germline ends. Germline loops: CDR1 LNHDA, CDR2 SQIVND (reference sequence). CDR3 length: 11 residues. The CDR3 DNA reads as TGTGCCAGTAGTCTACAGGGGCCCCAGCATTTT. The encoded protein is CASSLQGPQHF.

In its sample, this clone was seen once. The chain employs TRBV11-2 and TRBJ1-5, with D uncertain. The V and J ends lost 8 bases and 8 bases respectively, with 16 bases between them. The CDR3 contains 13 residues. Per germline, CDR1 SGHAT and CDR2 FQNNGV. The CDR3 reads CASGVDGEKPQHF. CDR3 bases: TGTGCCAGCGGAGTAGACGGGGAAAAGCCCCAGCATTTT.

This rearrangement joins TRBV2 to TRBJ1-5; 11 bases match TRBD1. Germline V gives CDR1 SNHLY, CDR2 FYNNEI. This CDR3 spans 12 amino acids. Germline trimming cut 9 bases from V and 9 bases from J; bases unmatched to any gene: 4. Written as DNA, the CDR3 is TGTGCCAGTTCCGGGACAGGGGGGCCCCAGCATTTT. This gives the protein CASSGTGGPQHF. Using reference TRBV2 and TRBJ1-5 for the parts outside the CDR3, the full variable domain is EPEVTQTPSHQVTQMGQEVILRCVPISNHLYFYWYRQILGQKVEFLVSFYNNEISEKSEIFDDQFSVERPDGSNFTLKIRSTKLEDSAMYFCASSGTGGPQHFGDGTRLSIL.

The V call is TRBV18, the J call TRBJ2-7; TRBD1 matches 7 bases. This CDR3 region has 15 residues. Germline values: CDR1 KGHSH, CDR2 LQKENI. V gave up 6 bases and J gave up 6 bases; unmatched junction bases: 14. DNA for the CDR3: TGTGCCAGCTCCGCCGCCCGGACAGGTGTCAGCGAGCAGTACTTC. Translating gives CASSAARTGVSEQYF.

The gene calls are TRBV12-3 or TRBV12-4 and TRBJ2-5; D is possibly TRBD1 (6 bases). This CDR3 has 13 residues. Trimming left V 6 bases short and J 5 bases short, with 13 bases between. CDR3 in DNA: TGTGCCAGCAGGCGGACAGCGGATGAGACCCAGTACTTC. As protein: CASRRTADETQYF.

This chain links TRBV12-3 or TRBV12-4 with TRBJ2-3; no clear D. V shed 2 bases and J shed 12 bases, with 12 bases lying between them. The CDR3 consists of 12 residues. The CDR3 DNA is TGTGCCAGCAGTTTATCCCCCAGATCCCAGTATTTT. It specifies CASSLSPRSQYF.